The clone carrying this TCR beta chain was observed at least ten times. J gave up 7 bases and V 4 bases, and 5 bases lay outside the gene matches. The germline V gene encodes CDR1 SGDLS and CDR2 YYNGEE. The CDR3 totals 13 residues. The data were taken from a study of T-cell reconstitution after alpha-beta-depleted transplantation in children. It was with unique molecular identifiers that the TCRbeta library was prepared. In TCRdb, the PCR reads were re-called with MiXCR into one record per CDR3 protein. The sample has a few hundred thousand distinct CDR3 sequences, about 8.8% seen once; the top ten hold over 4.5%.

The sample consisted of PBMCs from the stem cell graft donor, taken from the stem cell graft. This chain connects TRBV9 to TRBJ2-1; 7 bases are shared with TRBD1. This TCR was sampled from a human donor who donated a stem cell graft to a child with SCID. CDR3 in amino acids: CASSTRTGNEQFF. The CDR3 DNA reads TGTGCCAGCAGCACCCGGACAGGAAATGAGCAGTTCTTC.